The rows below give T cell receptor beta chains drawn from one sample of a study of cytomegalovirus exposure and HLA in healthy donors. The table came from immunoSEQ multiplex PCR; TCRdb's copy has only in-frame clones and leaves some out. Of around 110,000 clones detected, 79% appear once; the ten largest clones hold about 2.7%. Sequencing was done on a sample of PBMCs. These receptors all come from a woman in her late teens or twenties in good health and CMV-seropositive. Both conserved end residues are trimmed from each CDR3.

v_gene,CDR3aa
TRBV25-1,ASSVGQSWGEKLF
TRBV6-5,ASSYSAGGVYEQY
TRBV9,ASSVSGRANTGELF
TRBV7-2,ASSISGSRTDTQY
TRBV7-9,ASSIPFGTVTYEQY
TRBV7-9,ASSLPPRLAGVINEQY
TRBV5-1,ASRPGTADQPQH
TRBV7-3,ASSPGGPSTGADYT
TRBV18,ASSPPGLAGSETQY
TRBV15,ATSRKSRDGDTGELF
TRBV10-3,ASSRRGLLDEQY
TRBV19,ASSIRAQGGNTIY
TRBV7-8,ASSPGRWRTITGELF
TRBV7-3,ASSLDSYQPQH
TRBV9,ASQGANTGELF
TRBV5-1,ASSLVTSTDTQY
TRBV12-2,ASRWTSESTANEQY
TRBV4-1,ASSRRSGRLLDEQF
TRBV27,ASSLQGFEVNTEAF
TRBV4-1,ASSQGETGGVANYGYT
TRBV30,AWGLAGGLGTQY
TRBV10-2,ASRLEGTDTQY
TRBV28,ASSFPGTGGFNEQF
TRBV28,ASSLAGDTQY
TRBV30,AWRGTASGNTIY
TRBV5-6,ASSLPSTRLQETQY
TRBV7-3,ASSPQRGGNEQF
TRBV29-1,SVVPGLAEKGGEQF
TRBV2,ASSGDWFGSYNEQF
TRBV15,ATSQPSAGLARGEQY
TRBV6-6,ASTNTGSQGTQY
TRBV7-6,ASSLLRAGTGKEQY
TRBV5-4,ASSLSGSFINNEQF
TRBV18,ASSPLAGSTDTQY
TRBV6-5,ASSYSTGISVWSYT
TRBV4-1,ASSQLAGPYNEQF
TRBV5-4,ASSLARWGGADTEAF
TRBV6-6,ASLLGRGGLTDTQY
TRBV30,AWRTKRGHNSPLH
TRBV4-1,ASSQDHSNTEAF
TRBV2,ASSLAQYSYEQY
TRBV7-3,ASSSGQQETQY
TRBV6-6,ASSPKKRTIEAF
TRBV18,ASSETNNQPQH
TRBV7-8,ASRQRRALPDTQY